This TCR beta chain originates from a study of cytomegalovirus exposure and HLA in healthy donors. Findings and caveats of the study: The HLA-A and HLA-B alleles of most subjects were reportedly predicted accurately from TCR beta sequences. In an earlier analysis, in roughly 580 donors, most V segments appeared productive either ~87% or ~30% of the time. A later analysis reported that several of the most significant clusters appeared to be linked to common viral pathogens, among them Epstein-Barr virus.

For this clone: Its antigen is unknown.

The PCR contained 60 Vbeta and 13 Jbeta primers. Assay used: immunoSEQ multiplex PCR; TCRdb lists only in-frame clones, some missing. The sample consists of over 150,000 clones, roughly 79% of them appearing once. V lost 0 bases and J lost 0, with 12 bases in between. Germline V gene data show CDR1 as WNHNN and CDR2 as SYGVQD (reference sequence). The CDR3 contains 18 residues. Everyone who donated was a healthy bone marrow donor. The sequence was obtained from a woman between 50 and 59 years old in good health and CMV-seronegative. The V and J genes are TRBV10-1 and TRBJ2-6, with a tentative D call TRBD1 (5 bases). The sequenced sample consisted of PBMCs. CDR3 DNA sequence: TGCGCCAGCAGTGAGTCCGGACACGCCTTCTCTGGGGCCAACGTCCTGACTTTC. This gives the protein CASSESGHAFSGANVLTF.